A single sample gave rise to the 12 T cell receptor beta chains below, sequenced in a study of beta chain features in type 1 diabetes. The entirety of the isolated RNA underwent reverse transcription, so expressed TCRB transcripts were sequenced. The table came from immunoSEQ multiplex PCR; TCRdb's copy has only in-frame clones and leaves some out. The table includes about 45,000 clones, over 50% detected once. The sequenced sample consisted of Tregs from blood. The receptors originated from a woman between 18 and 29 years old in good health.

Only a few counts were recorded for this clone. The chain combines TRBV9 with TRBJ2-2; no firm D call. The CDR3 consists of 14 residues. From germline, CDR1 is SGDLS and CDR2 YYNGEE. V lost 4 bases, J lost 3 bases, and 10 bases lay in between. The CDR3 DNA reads TGTGCCAGCAGCATACAGACCTACACCGGGGAGCTGTTTTTT. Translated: CASSIQTYTGELFF.

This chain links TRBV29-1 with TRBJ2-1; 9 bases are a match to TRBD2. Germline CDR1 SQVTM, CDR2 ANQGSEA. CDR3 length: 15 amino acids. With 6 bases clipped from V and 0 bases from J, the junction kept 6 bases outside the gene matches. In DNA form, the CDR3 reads TGCAGCGTGGATAGCGGGAGCGGCTCCTACAATGAGCAGTTCTTC. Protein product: CSVDSGSGSYNEQFF.

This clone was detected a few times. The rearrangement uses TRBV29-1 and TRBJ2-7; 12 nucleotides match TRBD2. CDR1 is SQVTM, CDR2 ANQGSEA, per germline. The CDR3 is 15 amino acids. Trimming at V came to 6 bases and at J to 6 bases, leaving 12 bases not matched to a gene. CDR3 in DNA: TGCAGCGTGGCCTCTGGGACTAGCGGGTCGAGCGAGCAGTACTTC. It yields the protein CSVASGTSGSSEQYF.

The CDR3 DNA sequence: TGTGCCAGCACCACGCCCGGGGGCACAGATACGCAGTATTTT. This gives the protein CASTTPGGTDTQYF. The V and J genes are TRBV6-5 and TRBJ2-3; D may be TRBD2 (5 bases). Trimming took off 7 bases at V and 1 base at J, with 12 bases between the two ends. Per the germline V gene, CDR1 is MNHEY and CDR2 is SVGAGI. This CDR3 is built from 14 residues.

CDR3 bases: TGTGCCAGCAGCCGTCGAGGCCTAGCGGGAATTTTAGATACGCAGTATTTT. This encodes CASSRRGLAGILDTQYF. The chain joins TRBV7-2 to TRBJ2-3, with TRBD2 identical over 9 bases. In germline, CDR1 is SGHTA, CDR2 FQGNSA. J was trimmed by 5 bases and V by 5 bases; bases with no gene match: 14. This CDR3 has 17 residues.

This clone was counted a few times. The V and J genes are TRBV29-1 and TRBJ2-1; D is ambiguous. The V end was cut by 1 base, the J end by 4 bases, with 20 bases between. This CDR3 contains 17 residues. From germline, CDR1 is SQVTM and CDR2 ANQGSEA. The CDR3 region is CSVEGPQLGSLYNEQFF. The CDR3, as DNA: TGCAGCGTTGAAGGGCCGCAGCTGGGCTCGTTATACAATGAGCAGTTCTTC.

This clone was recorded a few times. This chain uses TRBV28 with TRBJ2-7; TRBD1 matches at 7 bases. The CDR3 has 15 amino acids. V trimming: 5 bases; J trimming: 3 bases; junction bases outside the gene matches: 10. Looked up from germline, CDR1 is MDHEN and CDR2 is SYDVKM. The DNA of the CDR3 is TGTGCCAGCAGTCTAGGACAGGTCGATTTCTACGAGCAGTACTTC. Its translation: CASSLGQVDFYEQYF.

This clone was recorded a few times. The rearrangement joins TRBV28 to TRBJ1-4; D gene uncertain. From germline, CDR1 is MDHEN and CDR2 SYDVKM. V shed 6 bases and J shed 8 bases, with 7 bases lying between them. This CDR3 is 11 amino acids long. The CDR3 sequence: CASRGGEKLFF. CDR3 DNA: TGTGCCAGCAGAGGAGGAGAAAAACTGTTTTTT. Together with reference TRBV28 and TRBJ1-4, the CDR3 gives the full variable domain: DVKVTQSSRYLVKRTGEKVFLECVQDMDHENMFWYRQDPGLGLRLIYFSYDVKMKEKGDIPEGYSVSREKKERFSLILESASTNQTSMYLCASRGGEKLFFGSGTQLSVL.

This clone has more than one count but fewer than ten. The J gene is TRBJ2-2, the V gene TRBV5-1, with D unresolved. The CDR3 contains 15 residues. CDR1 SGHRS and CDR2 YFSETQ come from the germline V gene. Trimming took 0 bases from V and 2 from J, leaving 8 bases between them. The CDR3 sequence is CASSLDSGNTGELFF. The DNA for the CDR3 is TGCGCCAGCAGCTTGGATTCAGGAAACACCGGGGAGCTGTTTTTT.

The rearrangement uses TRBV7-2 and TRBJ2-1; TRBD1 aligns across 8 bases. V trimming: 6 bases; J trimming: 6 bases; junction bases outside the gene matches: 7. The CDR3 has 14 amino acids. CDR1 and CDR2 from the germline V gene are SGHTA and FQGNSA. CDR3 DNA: TGTGCCAGCAGAGGACAGGGCGGTTTCAATGAGCAGTTCTTC. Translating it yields CASRGQGGFNEQFF.

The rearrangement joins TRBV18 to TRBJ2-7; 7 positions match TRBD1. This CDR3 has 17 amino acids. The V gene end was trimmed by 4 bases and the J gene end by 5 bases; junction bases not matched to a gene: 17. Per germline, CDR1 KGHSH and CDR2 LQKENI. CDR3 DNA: TGTGCCAGCTCACGAGATACTCCGGGACAGATCATCCACGAGCAGTACTTC. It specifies CASSRDTPGQIIHEQYF.

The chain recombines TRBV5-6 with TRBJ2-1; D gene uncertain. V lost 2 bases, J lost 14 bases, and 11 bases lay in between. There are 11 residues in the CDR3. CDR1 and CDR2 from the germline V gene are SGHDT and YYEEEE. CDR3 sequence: CASSLGPQEFF. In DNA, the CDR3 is TGTGCCAGCAGCTTAGGCCCCCAGGAGTTCTTC.